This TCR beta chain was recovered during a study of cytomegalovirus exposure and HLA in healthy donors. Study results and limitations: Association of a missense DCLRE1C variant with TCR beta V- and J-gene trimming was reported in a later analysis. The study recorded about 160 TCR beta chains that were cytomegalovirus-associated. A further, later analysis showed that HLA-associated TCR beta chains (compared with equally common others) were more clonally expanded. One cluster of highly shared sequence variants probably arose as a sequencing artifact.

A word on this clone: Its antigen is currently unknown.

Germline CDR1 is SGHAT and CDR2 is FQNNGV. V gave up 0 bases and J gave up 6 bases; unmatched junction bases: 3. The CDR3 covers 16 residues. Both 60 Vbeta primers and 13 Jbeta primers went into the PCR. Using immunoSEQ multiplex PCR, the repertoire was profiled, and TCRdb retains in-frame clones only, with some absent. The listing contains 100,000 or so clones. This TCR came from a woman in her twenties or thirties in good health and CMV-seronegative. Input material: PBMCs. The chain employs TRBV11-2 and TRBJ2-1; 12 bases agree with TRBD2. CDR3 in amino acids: CASSLDLAGGPNEQFF. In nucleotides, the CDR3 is TGTGCCAGCAGCTTAGATCTAGCGGGAGGGCCCAATGAGCAGTTCTTC.